This paragraph reports one T cell receptor (beta chain). The antigen is undetermined. Assay used: immunoSEQ multiplex PCR; TCRdb lists only in-frame clones, some missing. The sample carries 150,000 to 200,000 clones, more than 80% recorded once. This specimen belongs to a study of T cell responses to AZD1222 COVID-19 vaccine. Study in general: Investigators merged groups given second doses at roughly 4 or roughly 12 weeks.

The J segment lost 8 bases and the V segment lost 4 bases, leaving 13 bases of the junction unmatched. Germline V gene data show CDR1 as SGHRS and CDR2 as YFSETQ. CDR3 length: 16 amino acids. Study observations and caveats: Among vaccine-associated CD4 TCRs, coverage spanned spike, with dominance at 160-218 and 743-854.

This sample comprised peripheral blood, obtained on day 0 of AZD1222 vaccination. The gene calls are TRBV5-1 and TRBJ2-1; 9 nucleotides agree with TRBD2. This TCR was recovered from an adult in good health. The CDR3 region is CASSPTVTSGSYEQFF. Here the CDR3 DNA reads TGCGCCAGCAGCCCGACGGTGACTAGCGGTAGTTATGAGCAGTTCTTC.